These T cell receptor beta chains were read from a single sample in a study of T-cell memory formation after mild COVID-19. One entry per CDR3 protein results from TCRdb running MiXCR on the 5' RACE reads. The repertoire holds around 410,000 distinct CDR3 sequences, with less than 25% as singletons. The sequenced sample was PBMCs or a T cell subset sorted from them (not recorded which). The origin of the receptors is an adult woman who had mild COVID-19 (a few samples of this study predate the infection). Cell type and time point are not known. Both conserved end residues are part of each CDR3. Each record gives: J gene, V gene, clone size, CDR3 length, D gene, CDR3 protein, CDR3 DNA. D genes are given only for firm matches. Size values are once, few and many counts, or a class for expanded clones, and some rows have none.

j_gene: TRBJ2-5
v_gene: TRBV7-2
abundance: many
len: 19
d_gene: .
CDR3aa: CASSSTGWLVGKKGETQYF
CDR3nt: TGTGCCAGCAGCTCGACAGGATGGTTAGTGGGAAAGAAGGGGGAGACCCAGTACTTC

j_gene: TRBJ1-2
v_gene: TRBV4-1
abundance: .
len: 17
d_gene: TRBD1
CDR3aa: CASSQVFTDRETYGYTF
CDR3nt: TGCGCCAGCAGCCAAGTTTTCACGGACAGGGAGACCTATGGCTACACCTTC

j_gene: TRBJ2-7
v_gene: TRBV5-4
abundance: .
len: 15
d_gene: TRBD1
CDR3aa: CASSPETGKAYEQYF
CDR3nt: TGTGCCAGCAGCCCCGAGACAGGGAAGGCCTACGAGCAGTACTTC

j_gene: TRBJ1-6
v_gene: TRBV5-1
abundance: .
len: 14
d_gene: .
CDR3aa: CASSLGLGDSPLHF
CDR3nt: TGCGCCAGCAGCCTCGGGCTCGGGGACTCACCCCTCCACTTT

j_gene: TRBJ2-2
v_gene: TRBV12-3/TRBV12-4
abundance: few
len: 20
d_gene: TRBD2
CDR3aa: CAIITTRKREGLYNSGELFF
CDR3nt: TGTGCCATTATCACAACGCGGAAGCGGGAGGGCCTTTATAACTCCGGGGAGCTGTTTTTT

j_gene: TRBJ2-7
v_gene: TRBV4-2
abundance: .
len: 17
d_gene: TRBD1
CDR3aa: CASSQGGHRGGSYEQYF
CDR3nt: TGTGCCAGCAGCCAAGGGGGTCACAGGGGTGGCTCCTACGAGCAGTACTTC

j_gene: TRBJ1-1
v_gene: TRBV5-1
abundance: few
len: 15
d_gene: .
CDR3aa: CASSLGEIMNTEAFF
CDR3nt: TGCGCCAGCAGCTTGGGTGAGATAATGAACACTGAAGCTTTCTTT

j_gene: TRBJ2-1
v_gene: TRBV12-3/TRBV12-4
abundance: few
len: 13
d_gene: .
CDR3aa: CASSLRRRDEQFF
CDR3nt: TGTGCCAGCAGTTTAAGGCGGCGCGATGAGCAGTTCTTC

j_gene: TRBJ2-3
v_gene: TRBV10-3
abundance: few
len: 14
d_gene: .
CDR3aa: CAISPDPSTDTQYF
CDR3nt: TGTGCCATCAGCCCCGACCCTAGCACAGATACGCAGTATTTT

j_gene: TRBJ2-7
v_gene: TRBV18
abundance: .
len: 14
d_gene: .
CDR3aa: CASSPPGPRKEQYF
CDR3nt: TGTGCCAGCTCACCCCCCGGACCTCGAAAAGAGCAGTACTTC

j_gene: TRBJ2-6
v_gene: TRBV4-3
abundance: many
len: 18
d_gene: .
CDR3aa: CASSQRGRALSGANVLTF
CDR3nt: TGCGCCAGCAGCCAAAGGGGCAGGGCCCTGTCTGGGGCCAACGTCCTGACTTTC

j_gene: TRBJ2-1
v_gene: TRBV20-1
abundance: .
len: 16
d_gene: TRBD2
CDR3aa: CSALPGLAVTYNEQFF
CDR3nt: TGCAGTGCTCTGCCGGGACTAGCGGTTACCTACAATGAGCAGTTCTTC

j_gene: TRBJ2-1
v_gene: TRBV10-3
abundance: .
len: 15
d_gene: .
CDR3aa: CAISEQLVLNREQFF
CDR3nt: TGTGCCATCAGTGAGCAACTAGTATTAAATAGGGAGCAGTTCTTC

j_gene: TRBJ1-6
v_gene: TRBV30
abundance: .
len: 14
d_gene: .
CDR3aa: CAWSGRNFNSPLHF
CDR3nt: TGTGCCTGGAGTGGGCGGAATTTTAATTCACCCCTCCACTTT

j_gene: TRBJ1-1
v_gene: TRBV6-5
abundance: .
len: 15
d_gene: TRBD1
CDR3aa: CASRHSGTVNTEAFF
CDR3nt: TGTGCCAGCAGGCACTCCGGGACAGTGAACACTGAAGCTTTCTTT

j_gene: TRBJ2-7
v_gene: TRBV20-1
abundance: few
len: 13
d_gene: TRBD2
CDR3aa: CSARLAGTYEQYF
CDR3nt: TGCAGTGCTCGACTAGCGGGGACCTACGAGCAGTACTTC

j_gene: TRBJ1-4
v_gene: TRBV12-3/TRBV12-4
abundance: many
len: 16
d_gene: .
CDR3aa: CASSLKGITTNEKLFF
CDR3nt: TGTGCCAGCAGTTTAAAAGGGATCACAACTAATGAAAAACTGTTTTTT

j_gene: TRBJ2-5
v_gene: TRBV3-1
abundance: .
len: 17
d_gene: .
CDR3aa: CASSQKWQIADGETQYF
CDR3nt: TGTGCCAGCAGCCAAAAATGGCAAATAGCGGATGGGGAGACCCAGTACTTC

j_gene: TRBJ1-1
v_gene: TRBV4-2
abundance: few
len: 15
d_gene: .
CDR3aa: CASSQLQGGGTEAFF
CDR3nt: TGTGCCAGCAGCCAGTTACAGGGTGGTGGCACTGAAGCTTTCTTT

j_gene: TRBJ2-7
v_gene: TRBV11-2
abundance: medium-sized
len: 16
d_gene: .
CDR3aa: CASSPKVRDSSYEQYF
CDR3nt: TGTGCCAGCAGCCCCAAAGTGAGGGATAGCTCCTACGAGCAGTACTTC

j_gene: TRBJ2-3
v_gene: TRBV24-1
abundance: few
len: 17
d_gene: .
CDR3aa: CATSDLSGGSSTDTQYF
CDR3nt: TGTGCCACCAGTGATTTAAGCGGCGGTTCTAGCACAGATACGCAGTATTTT

j_gene: TRBJ2-5
v_gene: TRBV6-1
abundance: .
len: 14
d_gene: .
CDR3aa: CASSEPTRIETQYF
CDR3nt: TGTGCCAGCAGTGAACCTACTAGAATAGAGACCCAGTACTTC

j_gene: TRBJ1-5
v_gene: TRBV18
abundance: .
len: 15
d_gene: .
CDR3aa: CASSLGWALNQPQHF
CDR3nt: TGTGCCAGCTCCCTCGGGTGGGCCCTCAATCAGCCCCAGCATTTT

j_gene: TRBJ2-5
v_gene: TRBV30
abundance: .
len: 12
d_gene: .
CDR3aa: CAWRRGRETQYF
CDR3nt: TGTGCCTGGAGGAGAGGAAGAGAGACCCAGTACTTC

j_gene: TRBJ1-5
v_gene: TRBV25-1
abundance: few
len: 15
d_gene: .
CDR3aa: CASSETSGHNQPQHF
CDR3nt: TGTGCCAGCAGTGAGACTTCGGGACACAATCAGCCCCAGCATTTT

j_gene: TRBJ2-5
v_gene: TRBV2
abundance: .
len: 15
d_gene: TRBD1
CDR3aa: CASSEAQGAVETQYF
CDR3nt: TGTGCCAGCAGTGAAGCGCAGGGGGCAGTTGAGACCCAGTACTTC

j_gene: TRBJ2-1
v_gene: TRBV7-2
abundance: few
len: 13
d_gene: .
CDR3aa: CASSLRPSDEQFF
CDR3nt: TGTGCCAGCAGCCTACGCCCTTCCGATGAGCAGTTCTTC

j_gene: TRBJ2-7
v_gene: TRBV20-1
abundance: few
len: 16
d_gene: TRBD2
CDR3aa: CSAGGLAEKLTYEQYF
CDR3nt: TGCAGTGCTGGGGGACTAGCGGAAAAACTTACCTACGAGCAGTACTTC

j_gene: TRBJ1-5
v_gene: TRBV7-2
abundance: .
len: 14
d_gene: .
CDR3aa: CASSLEGNNQPQHF
CDR3nt: TGTGCCAGCAGCTTAGAGGGAAACAATCAGCCCCAGCATTTT

j_gene: TRBJ2-3
v_gene: TRBV7-2
abundance: few
len: 14
d_gene: .
CDR3aa: CASSQEGHTDTQYF
CDR3nt: TGTGCCAGCAGCCAAGAGGGACACACAGATACGCAGTATTTT

j_gene: TRBJ2-5
v_gene: TRBV20-1
abundance: many
len: 12
d_gene: TRBD2
CDR3aa: CSAPGTSGTQYF
CDR3nt: TGCAGTGCACCCGGGACTAGCGGGACCCAGTACTTC

j_gene: TRBJ2-7
v_gene: TRBV7-6
abundance: few
len: 15
d_gene: .
CDR3aa: CASSPSRAPTYEQYF
CDR3nt: TGTGCCAGCAGCCCTTCCAGGGCACCGACTTACGAGCAGTACTTC

j_gene: TRBJ2-1
v_gene: TRBV12-3/TRBV12-4
abundance: many
len: 11
d_gene: .
CDR3aa: CASSLAGRQFF
CDR3nt: TGTGCCAGCAGTTTAGCGGGACGGCAGTTCTTC

j_gene: TRBJ2-3
v_gene: TRBV5-1
abundance: few
len: 14
d_gene: TRBD2
CDR3aa: CASSMGLAADTQYF
CDR3nt: TGCGCCAGCAGCATGGGACTAGCGGCAGATACGCAGTATTTT

j_gene: TRBJ2-5
v_gene: TRBV19
abundance: .
len: 14
d_gene: .
CDR3aa: CASSIQGGGETQYF
CDR3nt: TGTGCCAGTAGTATACAGGGAGGTGGAGAGACCCAGTACTTC

j_gene: TRBJ2-3
v_gene: TRBV27
abundance: few
len: 16
d_gene: .
CDR3aa: CASSLWWGRVTDTQYF
CDR3nt: TGTGCCAGCAGTTTATGGTGGGGCCGGGTAACAGATACGCAGTATTTT

j_gene: TRBJ1-1
v_gene: TRBV6-5
abundance: .
len: 16
d_gene: .
CDR3aa: CASRSGRYSLNTEAFF
CDR3nt: TGTGCCAGCAGGTCCGGACGGTATAGTCTGAACACTGAAGCTTTCTTT

j_gene: TRBJ2-5
v_gene: TRBV29-1
abundance: .
len: 15
d_gene: .
CDR3aa: CSVVPSPYNGETQYF
CDR3nt: TGCAGCGTTGTCCCCTCTCCCTATAATGGGGAGACCCAGTACTTC

j_gene: TRBJ1-1
v_gene: TRBV25-1
abundance: many
len: 12
d_gene: .
CDR3aa: CASSQTRTEAFF
CDR3nt: TGTGCCAGCAGCCAGACTAGAACTGAAGCTTTCTTT

j_gene: TRBJ2-7
v_gene: TRBV28
abundance: .
len: 12
d_gene: TRBD1
CDR3aa: CASRTGTYEQYF
CDR3nt: TGTGCCAGTAGGACAGGAACCTACGAGCAGTACTTC

j_gene: TRBJ2-3
v_gene: TRBV15
abundance: .
len: 14
d_gene: .
CDR3aa: CATSRDSRTDTQYF
CDR3nt: TGTGCCACCAGCAGAGACAGTCGCACAGATACGCAGTATTTT

j_gene: TRBJ2-2
v_gene: TRBV5-1
abundance: few
len: 15
d_gene: TRBD1
CDR3aa: CASSGGTGGSGELFF
CDR3nt: TGCGCCAGCAGCGGCGGGACAGGGGGATCCGGGGAGCTGTTTTTT

j_gene: TRBJ2-7
v_gene: TRBV1
abundance: .
len: 15
d_gene: .
CDR3aa: CTSSRKLAGDVLWYF
CDR3nt: TGCACCAGCAGCCGTAAATTAGCGGGGGACGTTTTATGGTACTTC

j_gene: TRBJ2-7
v_gene: TRBV5-1
abundance: many
len: 13
d_gene: .
CDR3aa: CASSLEALYEQYF
CDR3nt: TGCGCCAGCAGCTTGGAAGCGCTCTACGAGCAGTACTTC

j_gene: TRBJ2-5
v_gene: TRBV5-1
abundance: few
len: 16
d_gene: TRBD2
CDR3aa: CASSWGTSGNQETQYF
CDR3nt: TGCGCCAGCAGCTGGGGGACTAGCGGAAATCAAGAGACCCAGTACTTC

j_gene: TRBJ2-3
v_gene: TRBV13
abundance: .
len: 15
d_gene: TRBD1
CDR3aa: CASRATQGSEDTQYF
CDR3nt: TGTGCCAGCAGAGCTACACAGGGGTCCGAAGATACGCAGTATTTT

j_gene: TRBJ1-2
v_gene: TRBV5-6
abundance: .
len: 14
d_gene: TRBD1
CDR3aa: CASSLGDSNYGYTF
CDR3nt: TGTGCCAGCAGCTTGGGGGACAGTAACTATGGCTACACCTTC

j_gene: TRBJ2-2
v_gene: TRBV5-1
abundance: few
len: 12
d_gene: .
CDR3aa: CASSMDTGELFF
CDR3nt: TGCGCCAGCAGTATGGACACCGGGGAGCTGTTTTTT

j_gene: TRBJ2-1
v_gene: TRBV7-8
abundance: few
len: 16
d_gene: TRBD2
CDR3aa: CASSPRLAGGSGEQFF
CDR3nt: TGTGCCAGCAGCCCCCGACTAGCGGGAGGATCAGGGGAGCAGTTCTTC

j_gene: TRBJ1-1
v_gene: TRBV18
abundance: .
len: 13
d_gene: .
CDR3aa: CASSAGENTEAFF
CDR3nt: TGTGCCAGCTCGGCAGGGGAGAACACTGAAGCTTTCTTT

j_gene: TRBJ1-5
v_gene: TRBV7-2
abundance: few
len: 15
d_gene: .
CDR3aa: CASSFAGYSNQPQHF
CDR3nt: TGTGCCAGCAGCTTCGCAGGGTATAGCAATCAGCCCCAGCATTTT

j_gene: TRBJ1-6
v_gene: TRBV7-2
abundance: once
len: 15
d_gene: .
CDR3aa: CASSLERGYNSPLHF
CDR3nt: TGTGCCAGCAGCTTAGAGCGGGGGTATAATTCACCCCTCCACTTT